Following are 7 T cell receptor beta chains from one sample sequenced in a study of T cells in localized non-small cell lung cancer. Measured with immunoSEQ multiplex PCR; TCRdb has only the in-frame clones, and not every one. This table holds 45,000 to 70,000 clones, just over 85% found once. Sequencing was performed on peripheral blood, taken before any cancer treatment. These receptor sequences come from a woman aged 40-70 years with stage I lung adenocarcinoma.

The chain employs TRBV9 and TRBJ2-7; the D call may be TRBD1 or TRBD2 (5 bases each). V was cut by 0 bases and J by 4 bases, with 14 bases left in between. The CDR3 is 15 amino acids. CDR1 and CDR2 (germline): SGDLS, YYNGEE. The CDR3 nucleotides are TGTGCCAGCAGCGTAGGAGTGGGACCGGGATACGAGCAGTACTTC. This sequence encodes CASSVGVGPGYEQYF.

The genes are TRBV28 and TRBJ1-3; TRBD1 is a possible D gene (5 bases). Trimming left V 4 bases short and J 0 bases short, with 16 bases between. CDR1 and CDR2 (germline): MDHEN, SYDVKM. This CDR3 spans 17 amino acids. CDR3 sequence: CASSYYFQGGSGNTIYF. DNA of the CDR3: TGTGCCAGCAGTTACTACTTCCAGGGCGGCTCTGGAAACACCATATATTTT.

This clone occurred once. The genes are TRBV11-1 and TRBJ2-1; D is uncertain. CDR3 length equals 14 residues. Looked up from germline, CDR1 is SGHAT and CDR2 is FQDESV (reference sequence). V dropped 3 bases and J dropped 1 base, with 7 bases sitting between them. CDR3 nucleotides: TGTGCCAGCAGCTTGGGCAGGTCCTACAATGAGCAGTTCTTC. This encodes CASSLGRSYNEQFF.

This clone turned up a few times. V usage is TRBV9 and J usage is TRBJ2-2; TRBD1 agrees at 8 bases. The CDR3 is 14 amino acids. The germline CDR1 and CDR2 sequences are SGDLS and YYNGEE. The junction had 8 bases not matched to a gene; V was cut back by 4 bases and J by 9 bases. The CDR3 nucleotides read TGTGCCAGCAGCATACAGGGGGAATCTAGGGAGCTGTTTTTT. This encodes CASSIQGESRELFF.

This clone is a singleton in its sample. This rearrangement joins TRBV7-2 to TRBJ2-7; 9 nucleotides align to TRBD1. Germline CDR1 reads SGHTA; CDR2 reads FQGNSA. With V trimmed by 5 bases and J by 3 bases, 14 bases remained unmatched. There are 17 residues in the CDR3. The CDR3, as DNA: TGTGCCAGCAGCGCCCAACAGGGGGCGGCACCTATCTACGAGCAGTACTTC. Amino acids: CASSAQQGAAPIYEQYF.

This chain uses TRBV5-6 with TRBJ1-4, with 9 bases identical to TRBD1. Germline V gene data show CDR1 as SGHDT and CDR2 as YYEEEE. Trimming removed 5 bases from V and 4 bases from J; junction bases left unmatched: 9. This CDR3 region has 16 residues. The CDR3 nucleotides read TGTGCCAGCAGTTCCACAGGGGGCGCTTTTAATGAAAAACTGTTTTTT. Its protein product is CASSSTGGAFNEKLFF.

The chain has TRBV2 and TRBJ2-4, with D tentatively TRBD1 (6 bases). The CDR3 covers 14 residues. Germline lookup yields CDR1 SNHLY and CDR2 FYNNEI. Trimming took 2 bases from V and 7 from J, leaving 12 bases between them. Written as DNA, the CDR3 is TGTGCCAGCAGTGAACAGACAGGTAGCAACATTCAGTACTTC. Its translation: CASSEQTGSNIQYF.